The clone carrying this T cell receptor (beta chain) was seen just once. What it binds is unknown. This specimen comes from a study of a mutant IDH1 vaccine in newly diagnosed glioma. Study findings and constraints: It was approximately 93% of patients that developed vaccine-induced immune responses.

Indicated time point: week 11, during vaccination. Doses comprised 300 ug of mutant IDH1 20-mer peptide each, plus topical imiquimod. Repertoires were generated with immunoSEQ multiplex PCR, while TCRdb's copy carries only in-frame clones and drops some. The sample holds about 64,000 clones, about 88% seen once. CDR1 and CDR2 from the germline V gene are LNHDA and SQIVND (reference sequence). This CDR3 has 15 residues. Trimming took off 5 bases at V and 4 bases at J, with 18 bases between the two ends. This sequence originates from a woman aged 50 to 60 with glioma. Sequenced here: PBMCs, sampled from a glioma patient whose treatment included an IDH1 peptide vaccine. This chain connects TRBV19 to TRBJ2-7, with D possibly TRBD2 on 7 matching bases. CDR3 nucleotides: TGTGCCAGTAGTCCCGGCGGGGGCCTAGGGTACGAGCAGTACTTC. Protein: CASSPGGGLGYEQYF.